This TCR beta chain was identified in a study of T cells in Graves' hyperthyroidism and ophthalmopathy. Orbital computed tomography and thyroid ultrasound, together with serum TRAb and thyroxine and clinical symptoms, were used for diagnoses. Amplified TCR beta CDR3 regions came from RNA transcripts. During a first-round RT-PCR of the TCR CDR3, the HTBI primer set was used. TCRdb reprocessed the multiplex PCR reads via MiXCR and lists one record per CDR3 protein. The sample shows over 250,000 distinct CDR3 sequences, 25% of them seen only once. Whole-study findings and limits: Ophthalmopathy got predicted by the model a median 6.5 months before its onset. In the blood, most expanded thyroid clonotypes above 0.001 appeared as well.

This clonotype was seen at least ten times. The target antigen is unknown. There are 15 residues in the CDR3. V was pared by 3 bases and J by 4 bases, with 13 bases between. Germline V CDR1 and CDR2: LNHDA, SQIVND (reference sequence). The clonotype originates from a man between 40 and 49 years old with Graves' hyperthyroidism that later progressed to Graves' ophthalmopathy. The sample taken for sequencing was blood. V gene TRBV19 combines with J gene TRBJ1-3, with TRBD1 as a possible D gene (5 bases). CDR3 in amino acids: CASSMNRSKGNTIYF. The CDR3 DNA reads TGTGCCAGTAGTATGAACAGGTCGAAAGGAAACACCATATATTTT.